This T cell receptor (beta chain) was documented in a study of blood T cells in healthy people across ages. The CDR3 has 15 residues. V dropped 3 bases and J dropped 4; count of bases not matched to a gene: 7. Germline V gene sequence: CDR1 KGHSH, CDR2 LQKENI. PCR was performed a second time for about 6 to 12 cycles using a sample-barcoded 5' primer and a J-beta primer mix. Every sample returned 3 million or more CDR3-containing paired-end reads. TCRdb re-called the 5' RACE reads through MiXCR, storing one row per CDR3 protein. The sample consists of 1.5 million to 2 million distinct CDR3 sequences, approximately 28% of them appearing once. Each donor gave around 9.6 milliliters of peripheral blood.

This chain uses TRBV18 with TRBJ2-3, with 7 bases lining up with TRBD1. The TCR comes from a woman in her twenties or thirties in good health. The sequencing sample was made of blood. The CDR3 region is CASSPRTGAADTQYF. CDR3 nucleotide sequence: TGTGCCAGCTCACCTCGGACAGGCGCAGCAGATACGCAGTATTTT. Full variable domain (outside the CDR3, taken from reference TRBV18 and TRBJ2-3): NAGVMQNPRHLVRRRGQEARLRCSPMKGHSHVYWYRQLPEEGLKFMVYLQKENIIDESGMPKERFSAEFPKEGPSILRIQQVVRGDSAAYFCASSPRTGAADTQYFGPGTRLTVL.